The 8 T cell receptor beta chains presented below share a single source sample, sequenced in a study of T cells in Graves' hyperthyroidism and ophthalmopathy (dated by TCRdb to about 2019). Libraries were prepared through multiplex PCR. TCRdb shows the sequencer as Illumina HiSeq 2000. The TCR beta CDR3 regions were amplified from the RNA transcripts. A first-round RT-PCR of the TCR CDR3 used the HTBI primer set with the Qiagen OneStep RT-PCR kit. The public reads were reanalyzed by TCRdb: fastp trimming at Q25, MiXCR alignment, in-frame beta chains only. When rows share a CDR3 protein, they turn into one entry using the most common DNA and genes. Within this sample are approximately 220,000 distinct CDR3 sequences, with around 20% of them counted one time only. The top ten clones comprise over 35% of the sample. Specimen: blood. These receptors all come from a man aged 35-49 years with Graves' hyperthyroidism.

This clonotype showed up just a few times. The rearrangement joins TRBV6-1 to TRBJ2-7; 10 bases fit TRBD1. This CDR3 is built from 16 residues. V was clipped by 5 bases and J by 5 bases; unmatched bases: 12. CDR1 is MNHNS, CDR2 SASEGT, per germline. The CDR3 sequence is CASSSARQGALNEQYF. The CDR3 region has the DNA TGTGCCAGCAGTTCAGCACGACAGGGGGCGCTTAACGAGCAGTACTTC.

V and J are TRBV5-1 and TRBJ2-5, with D possibly TRBD1 on 6 matching bases. The V end lost 4 bases, the J end lost 2 bases, and 9 bases lay between the germline ends. Germline V gives CDR1 SGHRS, CDR2 YFSETQ. The CDR3 runs to 13 residues. CDR3 sequence: CASSTRGQETQYF. The DNA for the CDR3 is TGCGCCAGCAGCACCAGGGGACAAGAGACCCAGTACTTC.

There are a few counts of this clonotype. The chain joins TRBV3-1 to TRBJ1-5, with a tentative D call TRBD1 (6 bases). Trimming pared 0 bases from V and 1 base from J, leaving 10 bases between. Germline V lookup: CDR1 LGHDT, CDR2 YNNKEL (reference sequence). This CDR3 contains 16 residues. This chain's CDR3 is CASSQDGGASNQPQHF. CDR3 sequence (DNA): TGTGCCAGCAGCCAAGATGGGGGGGCGAGCAATCAGCCCCAGCATTTT.

This clonotype was seen at least ten times. This rearrangement joins TRBV20-1 to TRBJ2-5; 10 nucleotides align to TRBD1. The CDR3 totals 13 residues. J lost 4 bases, V lost 5 bases, and 4 bases had no gene match. Germline V lookup: CDR1 DFQATT, CDR2 SNEGSKA (reference sequence). CDR3 sequence (DNA): TGCAGTGCTGCGGGACAGGGGATAGAGACCCAGTACTTC. It specifies CSAAGQGIETQYF.

The chain has TRBV7-9 and TRBJ1-5, with a possible D match to TRBD1 (6 bases). The germline V gene encodes CDR1 SEHNR and CDR2 FQNEAQ (reference sequence). The CDR3 is 13 amino acids. V gave up 5 bases and J gave up 5 bases, with 10 bases separating them. The CDR3 coding sequence is TGTGCCAGCAGCCGAGCAGGGGATCAGCCCCAGCATTTT. It translates to CASSRAGDQPQHF.

The sample holds many counts of this clonotype. V and J are TRBV7-6 and TRBJ2-5, with 11 bases aligning to TRBD2. The V gene's germline CDR1 is SGHVS and CDR2 FNYEAQ. CDR3 size: 17 residues. With V trimmed by 0 bases and J by 1 base, 4 bases remained unmatched. The CDR3 bases are TGTGCCAGCAGCTTAGCGCTCCTAGCGGGGGGCCAAGAGACCCAGTACTTC. As protein: CASSLALLAGGQETQYF.

This clonotype appeared many times. The chain links TRBV20-1 to TRBJ1-1, with D uncertain. Trimming removed 0 bases from V and 7 bases from J, with 9 bases in between. CDR1 and CDR2 (germline): DFQATT, SNEGSKA (reference sequence). CDR3 length: 12 amino acids. The CDR3 bases are TGCAGTGCTAGAGATCTGGCAGGTGAAGCTTTCTTT. Amino acids: CSARDLAGEAFF.

The genes are TRBV11-2 and TRBJ2-1, with D uncertain. Germline CDR1 is SGHAT and CDR2 is FQNNGV. The length of the CDR3 is 13 residues. Trimming cost V 3 bases and J 7 bases, with 10 bases left between them. The CDR3 loop is CASSFNVGNEQFF. Written as DNA, the CDR3 is TGTGCCAGCAGCTTTAATGTCGGGAATGAGCAGTTCTTC.